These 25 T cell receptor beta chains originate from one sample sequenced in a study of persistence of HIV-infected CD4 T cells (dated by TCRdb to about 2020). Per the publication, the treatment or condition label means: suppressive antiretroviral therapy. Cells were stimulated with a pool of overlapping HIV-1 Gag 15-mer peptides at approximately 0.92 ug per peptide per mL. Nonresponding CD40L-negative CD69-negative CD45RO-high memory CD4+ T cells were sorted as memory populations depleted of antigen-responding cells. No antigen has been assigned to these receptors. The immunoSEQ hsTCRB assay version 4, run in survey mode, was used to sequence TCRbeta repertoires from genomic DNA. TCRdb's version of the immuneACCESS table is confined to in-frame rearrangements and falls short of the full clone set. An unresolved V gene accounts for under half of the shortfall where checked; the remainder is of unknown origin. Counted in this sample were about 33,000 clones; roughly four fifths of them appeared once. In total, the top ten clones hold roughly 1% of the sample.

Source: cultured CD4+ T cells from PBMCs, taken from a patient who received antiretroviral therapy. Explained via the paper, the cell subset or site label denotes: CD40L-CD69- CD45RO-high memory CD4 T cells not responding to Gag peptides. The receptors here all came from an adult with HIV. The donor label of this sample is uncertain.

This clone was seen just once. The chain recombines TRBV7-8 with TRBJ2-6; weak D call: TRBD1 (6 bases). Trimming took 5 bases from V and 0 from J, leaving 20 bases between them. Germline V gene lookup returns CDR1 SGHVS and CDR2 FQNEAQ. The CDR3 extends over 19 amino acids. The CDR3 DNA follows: TGTGCCAGCAGCCCCCGGACAGCCCGCTTATTCTCTGGGGCCAACGTCCTGACTTTC. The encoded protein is CASSPRTARLFSGANVLTF.

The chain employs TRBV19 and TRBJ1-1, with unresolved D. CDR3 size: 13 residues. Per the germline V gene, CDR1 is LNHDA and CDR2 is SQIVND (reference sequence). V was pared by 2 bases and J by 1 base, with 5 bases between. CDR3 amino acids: CASSIYGNTEAFF. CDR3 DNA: TGTGCCAGTAGTATATACGGGAACACTGAAGCTTTCTTT.

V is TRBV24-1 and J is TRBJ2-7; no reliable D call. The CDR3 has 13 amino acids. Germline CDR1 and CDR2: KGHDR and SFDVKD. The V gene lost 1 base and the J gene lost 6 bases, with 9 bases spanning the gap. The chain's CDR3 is CATSDLNQREQYF. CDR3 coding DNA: TGTGCCACCAGTGATTTAAATCAGCGCGAGCAGTACTTC.

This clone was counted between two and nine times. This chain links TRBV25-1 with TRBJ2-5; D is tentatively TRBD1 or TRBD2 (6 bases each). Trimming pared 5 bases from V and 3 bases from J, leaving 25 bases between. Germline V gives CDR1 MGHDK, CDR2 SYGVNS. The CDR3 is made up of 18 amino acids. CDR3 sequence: CASSPRWGAFSLEETQYF. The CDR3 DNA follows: TGTGCCAGCAGTCCCCGTTGGGGGGCTTTTTCACTCGAAGAGACCCAGTACTTC.

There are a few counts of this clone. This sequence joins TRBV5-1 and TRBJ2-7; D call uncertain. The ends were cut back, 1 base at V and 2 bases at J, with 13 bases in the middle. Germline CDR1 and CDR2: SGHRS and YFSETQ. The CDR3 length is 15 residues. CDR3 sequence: CASSLSASGAYEQYF. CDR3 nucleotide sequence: TGCGCCAGCAGCTTGTCGGCTAGTGGGGCCTACGAGCAGTACTTC. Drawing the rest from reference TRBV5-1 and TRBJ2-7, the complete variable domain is KAGVTQTPRYLIKTRGQQVTLSCSPISGHRSVSWYQQTPGQGLQFLFEYFSETQRNKGNFPGRFSGRQFSNSRSEMNVSTLELGDSALYLCASSLSASGAYEQYFGPGTRLTVT.

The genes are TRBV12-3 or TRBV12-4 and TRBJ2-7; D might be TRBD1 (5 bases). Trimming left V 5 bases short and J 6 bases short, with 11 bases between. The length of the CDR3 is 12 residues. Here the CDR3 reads CASSLRVTEQYF. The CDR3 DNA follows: TGTGCCAGCAGTCTCAGGGTTACCGAGCAGTACTTC.

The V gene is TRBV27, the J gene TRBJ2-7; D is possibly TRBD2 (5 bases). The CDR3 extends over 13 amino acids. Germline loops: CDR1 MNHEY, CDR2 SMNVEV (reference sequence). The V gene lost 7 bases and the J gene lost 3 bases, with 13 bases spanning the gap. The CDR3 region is CASNSVAGYEQYF. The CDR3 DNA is TGTGCCAGCAATTCAGTGGCGGGCTACGAGCAGTACTTC.

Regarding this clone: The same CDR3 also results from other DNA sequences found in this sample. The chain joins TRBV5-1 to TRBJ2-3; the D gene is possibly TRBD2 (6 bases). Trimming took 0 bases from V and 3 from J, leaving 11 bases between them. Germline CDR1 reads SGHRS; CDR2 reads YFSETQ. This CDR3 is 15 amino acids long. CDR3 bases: TGCGCCAGCAGCTTGGGACTGGGAGGAACAGATACGCAGTATTTT. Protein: CASSLGLGGTDTQYF.

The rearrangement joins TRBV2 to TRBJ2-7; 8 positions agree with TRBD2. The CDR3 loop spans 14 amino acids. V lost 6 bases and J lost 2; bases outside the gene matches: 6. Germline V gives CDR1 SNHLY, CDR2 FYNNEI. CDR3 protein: CASRRLALPYEQYF. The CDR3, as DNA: TGTGCCAGCAGACGACTAGCGCTCCCCTACGAGCAGTACTTC.

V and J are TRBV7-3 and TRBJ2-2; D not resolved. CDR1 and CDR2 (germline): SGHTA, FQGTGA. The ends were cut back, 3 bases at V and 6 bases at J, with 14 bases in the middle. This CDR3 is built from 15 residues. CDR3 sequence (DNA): TGTGCCAGCAGCTTTCTCGCCAGATCCTCCGGGGAGCTGTTTTTT. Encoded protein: CASSFLARSSGELFF.

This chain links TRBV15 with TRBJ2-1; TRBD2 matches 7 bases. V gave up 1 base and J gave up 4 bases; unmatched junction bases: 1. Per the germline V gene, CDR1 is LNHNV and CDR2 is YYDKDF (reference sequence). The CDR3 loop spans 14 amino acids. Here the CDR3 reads CATSRGGGYNEQFF. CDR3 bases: TGTGCCACCAGCAGAGGGGGAGGGTACAATGAGCAGTTCTTC.

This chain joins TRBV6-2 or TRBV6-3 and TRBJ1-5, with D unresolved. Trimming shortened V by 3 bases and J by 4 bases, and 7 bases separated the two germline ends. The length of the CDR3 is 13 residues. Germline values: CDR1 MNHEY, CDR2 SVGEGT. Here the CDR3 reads CASSYIGNQPQHF. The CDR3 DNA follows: TGTGCCAGCAGTTATATCGGAAATCAGCCCCAGCATTTT.

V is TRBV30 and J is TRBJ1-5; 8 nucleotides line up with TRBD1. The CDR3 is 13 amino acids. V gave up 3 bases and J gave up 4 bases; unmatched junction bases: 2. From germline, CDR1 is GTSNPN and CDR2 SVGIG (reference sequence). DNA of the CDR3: TGTGCCTGGAGGGGACAGGTTAATCAGCCCCAGCATTTT. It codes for CAWRGQVNQPQHF.

The CDR3 loop reads CASSFWTGGLGEKLFF. The CDR3 coding sequence is TGTGCCAGCAGCTTCTGGACAGGGGGCTTGGGTGAAAAACTGTTTTTT. The chain carries TRBV7-2 and TRBJ1-4, with 11 nucleotides matching TRBD1. This CDR3 spans 16 amino acids. CDR1 and CDR2 (germline): SGHTA, FQGNSA. J lost 7 bases, V lost 3 bases, and 7 bases had no gene match.

The CDR3 sequence is CASSLGNGPSETQYF. The CDR3 DNA is TGTGCCAGTAGTTTAGGGAACGGCCCATCGGAGACCCAGTACTTC. This sequence joins TRBV19 and TRBJ2-5; D call uncertain. Trimming took 5 bases from V and 5 from J, leaving 18 bases between them. The germline V gene has CDR1 LNHDA and CDR2 SQIVND (reference sequence). This CDR3 spans 15 amino acids.

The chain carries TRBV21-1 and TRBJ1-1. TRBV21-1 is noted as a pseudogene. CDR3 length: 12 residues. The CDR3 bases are TGTGCCCGACGGGAGGGGGGCACTGAAGCTTTCTTT. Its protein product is CARREGGTEAFF.

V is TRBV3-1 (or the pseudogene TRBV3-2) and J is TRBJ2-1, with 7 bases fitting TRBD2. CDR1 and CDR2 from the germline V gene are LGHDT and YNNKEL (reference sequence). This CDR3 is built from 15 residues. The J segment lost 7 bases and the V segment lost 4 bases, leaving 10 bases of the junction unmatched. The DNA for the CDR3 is TGTGCCAGCAGCCCTCCCCCTAGCGGTCGGAATGAGCAGTTCTTC. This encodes CASSPPPSGRNEQFF.

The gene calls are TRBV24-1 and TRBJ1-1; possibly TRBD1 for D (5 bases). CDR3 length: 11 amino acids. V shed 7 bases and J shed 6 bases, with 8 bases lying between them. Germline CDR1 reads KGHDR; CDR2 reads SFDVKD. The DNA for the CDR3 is TGTGCCACCAGACTGGGGCCTGAAGCTTTCTTT. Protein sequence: CATRLGPEAFF.

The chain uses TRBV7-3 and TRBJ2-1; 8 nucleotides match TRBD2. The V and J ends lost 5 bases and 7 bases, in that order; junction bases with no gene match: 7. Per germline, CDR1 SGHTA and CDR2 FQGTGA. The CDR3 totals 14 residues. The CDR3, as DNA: TGTGCCAGCAGCCCCGGGGGGGCCCGGAATGAGCAGTTCTTC. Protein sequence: CASSPGGARNEQFF.

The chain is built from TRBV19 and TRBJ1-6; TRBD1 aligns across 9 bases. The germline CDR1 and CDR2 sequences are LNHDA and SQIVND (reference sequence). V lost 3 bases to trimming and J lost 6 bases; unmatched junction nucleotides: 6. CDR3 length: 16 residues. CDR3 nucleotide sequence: TGTGCCAGTAGTATTATGGGACAGGGACTTAATTCACCCCTCCACTTT. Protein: CASSIMGQGLNSPLHF.

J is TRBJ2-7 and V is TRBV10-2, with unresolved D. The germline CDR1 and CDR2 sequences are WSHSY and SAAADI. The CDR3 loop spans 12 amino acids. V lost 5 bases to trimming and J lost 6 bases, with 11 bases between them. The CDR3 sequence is CASSRDYREQYV. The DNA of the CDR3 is TGCGCCAGCAGTAGGGATTATCGCGAGCAGTACGTC.

CDR3: CASSATGGAGANVLTF. The CDR3 DNA is TGTGCCAGCAGTGCAACAGGGGGCGCTGGGGCCAACGTCCTGACTTTC. V is TRBV2 and J is TRBJ2-6, with 9 bases matching TRBD1. The germline V gene encodes CDR1 SNHLY and CDR2 FYNNEI. This CDR3 has 16 amino acids. Trimming cost V 4 bases and J 2 bases; bases outside gene matches: 3. The entire variable domain, with the rest obtained from reference TRBV2 and TRBJ2-6, is as follows: EPEVTQTPSHQVTQMGQEVILRCVPISNHLYFYWYRQILGQKVEFLVSFYNNEISEKSEIFDDQFSVERPDGSNFTLKIRSTKLEDSAMYFCASSATGGAGANVLTFGAGSRLTVL.

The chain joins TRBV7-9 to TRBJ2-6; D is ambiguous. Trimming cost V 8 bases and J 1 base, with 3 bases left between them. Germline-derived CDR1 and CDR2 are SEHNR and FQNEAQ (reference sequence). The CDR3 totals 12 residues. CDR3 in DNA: TGTGCCAGCTCATCTGGGGCCAACGTCCTGACTTTC. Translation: CASSSGANVLTF. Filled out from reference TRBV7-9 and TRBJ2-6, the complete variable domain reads DTGVSQNPRHKITKRGQNVTFRCDPISEHNRLYWYRQTLGQGPEFLTYFQNEAQLEKSRLLSDRFSAERPKGSFSTLEIQRTEQGDSAMYLCASSSGANVLTFGAGSRLTVL.

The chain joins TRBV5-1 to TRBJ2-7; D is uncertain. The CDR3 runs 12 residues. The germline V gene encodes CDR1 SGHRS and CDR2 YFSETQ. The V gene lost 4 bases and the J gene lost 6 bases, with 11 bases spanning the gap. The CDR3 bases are TGCGCCAGCAGCGCGGATTGGCGCGAGCAGTACTTC. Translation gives CASSADWREQYF.

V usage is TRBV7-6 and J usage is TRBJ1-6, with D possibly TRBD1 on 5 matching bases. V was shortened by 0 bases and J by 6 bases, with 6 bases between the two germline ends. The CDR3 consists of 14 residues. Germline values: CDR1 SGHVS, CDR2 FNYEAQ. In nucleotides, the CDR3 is TGTGCCAGCAGCTTAGCGGGACTTAATTCACCCCTCCACTTT. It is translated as CASSLAGLNSPLHF.